Below are 24 T cell receptor beta chains sequenced from a single sample in a study of tumor-infiltrating lymphocytes in primary liver carcinoma. TCR beta cDNA was reverse-transcribed from 500 to 550 ng of total RNA. The reaction used a constant-region primer and ProtoScript II reverse transcriptase. Libraries for TCR beta were built through three nested multiplex PCR rounds, which together made up a slightly modified ARM-PCR procedure. The two initial PCR rounds, about 9 cycles each, used TRBV1-TRBV30 forward and C-beta reverse primers. TCRdb fed the multiplex PCR reads into MiXCR, producing one record per CDR3 protein. The sample yields approximately 310,000 distinct CDR3 sequences, about 62% seen once. The authors took blood RNA from unsorted whole blood and also extracted germline DNA. Material: peripheral blood. The receptors were gathered from a man between 40 and 49 years old with primary liver carcinoma and hepatitis B virus infection.

This clonotype came up once. A clone one base away is much larger, so this may be a read error. J is TRBJ2-3 and V is TRBV10-3, with 8 positions matching TRBD2. The CDR3 length is 13 residues. Germline assignment: CDR1 ENHRY and CDR2 SYGVKD. CDR3 in amino acids: CAMAGGSTDTQCF. CDR3 DNA sequence: TGTGCCATGGCGGGAGGTTCCACAGATACGCAGTGTTTT.

This clonotype was seen a few times. A much larger clone differs from this one at a single base, so this may be a read error. The V call is TRBV12-3 or TRBV12-4, the J call TRBJ1-1; 11 bases are shared with TRBD1. CDR3 length equals 14 residues. Unmatched junction bases numbered 12, after V lost 10 bases and J lost 8 bases. The CDR3, as DNA: TGTGCCAACAGGTCGGGACAGGGGGGTCTCGAAGCTTTCTTT. Encoded protein: CANRSGQGGLEAFF.

The chain combines TRBV6-5 with TRBJ2-6; 10 bases line up with TRBD1. This CDR3 has 18 amino acids. In germline, CDR1 is MNHEY, CDR2 SVGAGI. Unmatched junction bases numbered 18, after V lost 11 bases and J lost 5 bases. The CDR3 region has the DNA TGTGCCGGCACCCACCGGGGACAGGGGATTGGTAGGGCCAACGTCCTGACTTTC. Translated, it gives CAGTHRGQGIGRANVLTF.

This clonotype has a handful of counts. The chain has TRBV6-1 and TRBJ2-3; D might be TRBD2 (5 bases). Trimming pared 7 bases from V and 4 bases from J, leaving 15 bases between. The CDR3 covers 14 residues. CDR1 is MNHNS and CDR2 is SASEGT in the germline V gene. The chain's CDR3 is CASKELVLPDTQYF. The CDR3 region has the DNA TGTGCCAGCAAGGAACTAGTCCTCCCAGATACGCAGTATTTT.

This clonotype came up once. Since no conserved phenylalanine or tryptophan closes the CDR3, a read error is the likely cause. The chain has TRBV11-2 and TRBJ2-5; possibly TRBD1 or TRBD2 for D (6 bases each). From germline, CDR1 is SGHAT and CDR2 FQNNGV. The CDR3 loop spans 15 amino acids. V was trimmed by 5 bases and J by 5 bases, leaving 18 bases between them. CDR3 coding DNA: TGTGCCAGCAGCGAGGGGGTAGTGGGAGGCGAGACCCAGTACCTC. This codes for CASSEGVVGGETQYL.

Concerning this clonotype: A read error may produce the germline difference seen at one junction end. The genes are TRBV6-6 and TRBJ2-1; D is undetermined. Germline CDR1 is MNHNY and CDR2 is SVGAGI (reference sequence). The CDR3 contains 16 residues. The CDR3, as DNA: TGTGCCAGCAGGCCCTACATAGAATCAAGTTACAATGGGCAGTTCTTC. This codes for CASRPYIESSYNGQFF.

This clonotype has ten or more counts. The rearrangement uses TRBV4-2 and TRBJ1-3, with TRBD1 matching over 12 bases. The CDR3 has 20 amino acids. CDR1 is LGHNA, CDR2 YNFKEQ, per germline. Trimming at V came to 1 base and at J to 0 bases, leaving 10 bases not matched to a gene. CDR3 protein: CASSQGRDRGLTLSGNTIYF. The CDR3 region has the DNA TGTGCCAGCAGCCAAGGCCGGGACAGGGGGCTTACTCTCTCTGGAAACACCATATATTTT.

CDR3: CAWSVGLQASTDTQYF. In DNA form, the CDR3 reads TGTGCCTGGAGTGTCGGTTTACAGGCGTCTACAGATACGCAGTATTTT. The rearrangement joins TRBV30 to TRBJ2-3; D is possibly TRBD1 (5 bases). This CDR3 region has 16 residues. The germline gives CDR1 GTSNPN, CDR2 SVGIG (reference sequence). V was trimmed by 0 bases and J by 3 bases, leaving 16 bases between them. The full variable domain, completed using reference TRBV30 and TRBJ2-3, is SQTIHQWPATLVQPVGSPLSLECTVEGTSNPNLYWYRQAAGRGLQLLFYSVGIGQISSEVPQNLSASRPQDRQFILSSKKLLLSDSGFYLCAWSVGLQASTDTQYFGPGTRLTVL.

The table lists this clonotype with a count of one. The chain carries TRBV29-1 and TRBJ2-7; TRBD2 matches 9 bases. V trimming: 7 bases; J trimming: 4 bases; junction bases outside the gene matches: 11. The CDR3 loop spans 14 amino acids. CDR1 and CDR2 (germline): SQVTM, ANQGSEA. In DNA form, the CDR3 reads TGCAGCGGCATGACTAGCGGAAGGCAATACGAGCAGTACTTC. Encoded protein: CSGMTSGRQYEQYF.

This clonotype was recorded a few times. The gene calls are TRBV28 and TRBJ2-7, with TRBD1 as a possible D gene (5 bases). The germline V gene encodes CDR1 MDHEN and CDR2 SYDVKM. This CDR3 comprises 14 residues. V lost 7 bases to trimming and J lost 0 bases, with 13 bases between them. CDR3 nucleotide sequence: TGTGCCAGCACCCCCCAGGGAAGCTCCTACGAGCAGTACTTC. It specifies CASTPQGSSYEQYF. Full variable domain (outside the CDR3, taken from reference TRBV28 and TRBJ2-7): DVKVTQSSRYLVKRTGEKVFLECVQDMDHENMFWYRQDPGLGLRLIYFSYDVKMKEKGDIPEGYSVSREKKERFSLILESASTNQTSMYLCASTPQGSSYEQYFGPGTRLTVT.

This clonotype was seen only a few times. The V gene is TRBV5-1, the J gene TRBJ2-7; TRBD2 aligns across 9 bases. Unmatched junction bases numbered 9, after V lost 5 bases and J lost 6 bases. CDR1 SGHRS and CDR2 YFSETQ come from the germline V gene. The CDR3 totals 14 residues. The CDR3 DNA reads TGCGCCAGCAGTCCCTTAGCGGGAGAAACCGAGCAGTACTTC. Its translation: CASSPLAGETEQYF.

On this clonotype: This may stem from a read error, because a much larger clone lies one nucleotide away. V and J are TRBV6-5 and TRBJ2-1; 8 bases fit TRBD2. After removal of 7 bases from V and 8 bases from J, the junction contained 7 bases not matched to a gene. Germline assignment: CDR1 MNHEY and CDR2 SVGAGI. The CDR3 is made up of 13 amino acids. CDR3 loop: CASTPAGEDEQFF. The CDR3 DNA follows: TGTGCCAGCACTCCAGCGGGAGAGGATGAGCAGTTCTTC.

This chain connects TRBV6-6 to TRBJ2-7, with D possibly being TRBD1 or TRBD2 (5 bases each). Germline V gene lookup returns CDR1 MNHNY and CDR2 SVGAGI (reference sequence). The CDR3 is 14 residues long. Deletions cut 8 bases from V and 0 bases from J, with 14 bases between. The CDR3 sequence: CASGQSGTSYEQYF. Written as DNA, the CDR3 is TGTGCCAGCGGGCAATCCGGGACCTCCTACGAGCAGTACTTC.

The CDR3 region is CASSLDSGQVLDTEAFF. The CDR3 bases are TGTGCCAGCAGCTTGGACTCAGGACAGGTTTTGGACACTGAAGCTTTCTTT. The V gene is TRBV5-5, the J gene TRBJ1-1; 7 bases map to TRBD1. The V gene's germline CDR1 is SGHKS and CDR2 YYEKEE (reference sequence). Trimming took 0 bases from V and 3 from J; bases not matched to a gene: 11. This CDR3 has 17 amino acids. The whole variable domain, filled in from reference TRBV5-5 and TRBJ1-1, reads DAGVTQSPTHLIKTRGQQVTLRCSPISGHKSVSWYQQVLGQGPQFIFQYYEKEERGRGNFPDRFSARQFPNYSSELNVNALLLGDSALYLCASSLDSGQVLDTEAFFGQGTRLTVV.

This clonotype was seen at least ten times. V is TRBV6-1 and J is TRBJ2-1, with TRBD2 matching 11 bases. CDR3 length equals 15 residues. V was pared by 4 bases and J by 7 bases, with 6 bases of the junction left unmatched. From germline, CDR1 is MNHNS and CDR2 SASEGT. CDR3 amino acids: CASSAQLAGVNEQFF. The CDR3 DNA sequence: TGTGCCAGCAGTGCCCAACTAGCGGGAGTTAATGAGCAGTTCTTC.

Remarks on this clonotype: A much larger clone lies a single base off, so this may be a read error. The CDR3 region has the DNA TGTGCCAGCAGGGATCTAGGGGATCAGTCCCAGCATTTT. Its translation is CASRDLGDQSQHF. V usage is TRBV12-3 or TRBV12-4 and J usage is TRBJ1-5, with D possibly matching TRBD1 (5 bases). The CDR3 sequence is 13 residues long.

The chain links TRBV12-3 or TRBV12-4 to TRBJ1-5, with D maybe TRBD1 (5 bases). The CDR3 totals 13 residues. Trimming stripped 7 bases from V and 6 bases from J, with 13 bases between. CDR3 nucleotides: TGTGCCAGCAATCCAGGGATGCCTCAGCCCCAGCATTTT. Its protein is CASNPGMPQPQHF.

Remarks on this clonotype: The junction does not match germline at one end; this may be a read error. The chain employs TRBV11-2 and TRBJ1-5; D is perhaps TRBD1 (5 bases). The length of the CDR3 is 15 residues. Germline V CDR1 and CDR2: SGHAT, FQNNGV. This CDR3 is CAGSLEGRVDQPQHF. CDR3 nucleotides: TGTGCCGGCAGCTTAGAGGGCAGGGTGGATCAGCCCCAGCATTTT. Using reference TRBV11-2 and TRBJ1-5 for the parts outside the CDR3, the full variable domain is EAGVAQSPRYKIIEKRQSVAFWCNPISGHATLYWYQQILGQGPKLLIQFQNNGVVDDSQLPKDRFSAERLKGVDSTLKIQPAKLEDSAVYLCAGSLEGRVDQPQHFGDGTRLSIL.

This clonotype was counted only a few times. The CDR3 spells CASSLEAVSYNEQFF. The CDR3 nucleotides are TGCGCCAGCAGCTTGGAAGCGGTCTCCTACAATGAGCAGTTCTTC. The rearrangement links TRBV5-1 to TRBJ2-1; a possible D gene is TRBD2 (5 bases). The V end lost 0 bases, the J end lost 0 bases, and 7 bases lay between the germline ends. Germline V lookup: CDR1 SGHRS, CDR2 YFSETQ. CDR3 length: 15 amino acids. Complete variable domain (other parts from reference TRBV5-1 and TRBJ2-1): KAGVTQTPRYLIKTRGQQVTLSCSPISGHRSVSWYQQTPGQGLQFLFEYFSETQRNKGNFPGRFSGRQFSNSRSEMNVSTLELGDSALYLCASSLEAVSYNEQFFGPGTRLTVL.

This clonotype was picked up many times. A much more abundant neighbour one base away suggests this may be a read error. The CDR3 nucleotides read TGTGCCAGCAGCTTTCTCAGTCAAAGCTCCTACAATGGGCAGTTCTTC. This encodes CASSFLSQSSYNGQFF. The gene calls are TRBV11-1 and TRBJ2-1; D remains unclear. The CDR3 loop spans 16 amino acids. Looked up from germline, CDR1 is SGHAT and CDR2 is FQDESV (reference sequence).

This clonotype was found once. The V call is TRBV20-1, the J call TRBJ2-4; 10 nucleotides align to TRBD1. The CDR3 has 18 residues. Germline CDR1 is DFQATT and CDR2 is SNEGSKA (reference sequence). As DNA, the CDR3 is TGCACCGCGTCGGACAGACAGGGGGCTGCTCTAGCCAAAAACATTCAGTACTTC. It codes for CTASDRQGAALAKNIQYF.

Concerning this clonotype itself: A much larger clone differs from this one at a single base, so this may be a read error. This chain joins TRBV6-2 or TRBV6-3 and TRBJ2-7; D call uncertain. CDR3 length: 14 amino acids. Looked up from germline, CDR1 is MNHEY and CDR2 is SVGEGT. With 7 bases removed from V and 1 base from J, the gap between germline ends came to 14 bases. CDR3 sequence reads: CASTRSVSSYEQYF. The CDR3 DNA reads TGTGCCAGCACCCGAAGCGTGAGTTCCTACGAGCAGTACTTC.

Concerning this clonotype: A much bigger clone sits one base away, suggesting this may be a read error. The chain combines TRBV6-1 with TRBJ2-2; D is uncertain. V lost 8 bases, J lost 4 bases, and 14 bases lay in between. The CDR3 has 14 amino acids. Per germline, CDR1 MNHNS and CDR2 SASEGT. This CDR3 is CASLPRVSTGELFF. Written as DNA, the CDR3 is TGTGCCAGCCTACCTCGGGTGTCCACCGGGGAGCTGTTTTTT.

The chain carries TRBV11-1 and TRBJ2-1; D remains ambiguous. Germline loops: CDR1 SGHAT, CDR2 FQDESV (reference sequence). This CDR3 comprises 14 residues. The V end was cut by 2 bases, the J end by 16 bases, with 21 bases between. CDR3 coding DNA: TGTGCCAGCAGCTTATTTTGGCCACTCAATGGGCACTTCTTC. Its translation is CASSLFWPLNGHFF.